This passage covers 23 T cell receptor beta chains from one sample sequenced in a study of blood T cell repertoires in COVID-19. Clones were sequenced by immunoSEQ multiplex PCR, and TCRdb holds only the in-frame ones, with some missing. The sample includes roughly 70,000 clones, around 87% of them seen just once. The specimen sequenced was peripheral blood. The receptors come from a man between 65 and 80 years old with active COVID-19.

The genes are TRBV30 and TRBJ2-5; tentative D call: TRBD1 (5 bases). The CDR3 runs to 13 residues. CDR1 is GTSNPN, CDR2 SVGIG, per germline (reference sequence). Trimming removed 5 bases at V and 1 base at J, with 11 bases between. This CDR3 is CAWAPGPQETQYF. CDR3 DNA sequence: TGTGCCTGGGCCCCAGGGCCCCAAGAGACCCAGTACTTC.

This chain uses TRBV30 with TRBJ2-3; D is perhaps TRBD2 (5 bases). The ends were cut back, 0 bases at V and 2 bases at J, with 6 bases in the middle. CDR1 GTSNPN and CDR2 SVGIG come from the germline V gene (reference sequence). The CDR3 has 13 residues. The CDR3 is CAWSVAATDTQYF. The CDR3 nucleotides read TGTGCCTGGAGTGTAGCGGCCACAGATACGCAGTATTTT.

The chain recombines TRBV29-1 with TRBJ2-7, with D possibly matching TRBD1 (5 bases). Germline loops: CDR1 SQVTM, CDR2 ANQGSEA. CDR3 length: 11 residues. Trimming pared 7 bases from V and 1 base from J, leaving 8 bases between. The CDR3 here is CSAGHSYEQYF. CDR3 in DNA: TGCAGCGCCGGACATTCCTACGAGCAGTACTTC.

The chain couples TRBV28 to TRBJ1-4; D might be TRBD1 (6 bases). Trimming took off 6 bases at V and 7 bases at J, with 15 bases between the two ends. Germline V lookup: CDR1 MDHEN, CDR2 SYDVKM. CDR3 length: 14 residues. CDR3 DNA sequence: TGTGCCAGCAGGCGGGGGGCGGGCATTGAAAAACTGTTTTTT. The encoded protein is CASRRGAGIEKLFF.

The chain links TRBV4-3 to TRBJ2-5; maybe TRBD2 (6 bases). The CDR3 runs to 16 residues. The V gene lost 0 bases and the J gene lost 1 base, with 12 bases spanning the gap. Germline loops: CDR1 LGHNA, CDR2 YSLEER. For the CDR3, the DNA is TGCGCCAGCAGCCAAGACGCAGCGGGTATCCAAGAGACCCAGTACTTC. It translates to CASSQDAAGIQETQYF.

The V and J genes are TRBV19 and TRBJ1-2; D perhaps matches TRBD1 (5 bases). Germline V CDR1 and CDR2: LNHDA, SQIVND (reference sequence). Trimming removed 5 bases at V and 3 bases at J, with 7 bases between. The CDR3 loop spans 12 amino acids. The CDR3, as DNA: TGTGCCAGTAGTCGGGGGGACTATGGCTACACCTTC. Residues: CASSRGDYGYTF.

Details on this clone: The junction departs from germline at one end; a sequencing error may be responsible. The chain is built from TRBV7-7 and TRBJ1-1; 7 nucleotides align to TRBD1. The CDR3 covers 15 residues. Germline V gene data show CDR1 as SSHAT and CDR2 as FNYEAQ (reference sequence). The CDR3 coding sequence is TGTGCTAGCAGCCCACCGGACAGGAGGGGCACTGAAGCTTTCTTT. Translated: CASSPPDRRGTEAFF.

The rearrangement uses TRBV6-6 and TRBJ2-7; a weak D match, TRBD1 (6 bases). V lost 6 bases, J lost 2 bases, and 14 bases lay in between. Per germline, CDR1 MNHNY and CDR2 SVGAGI (reference sequence). The CDR3 has 14 amino acids. The CDR3 protein is CASRQGWGPYEQYF. The CDR3 coding sequence is TGTGCCAGCAGACAAGGGTGGGGGCCCTACGAGCAGTACTTC.

The rearrangement joins TRBV9 to TRBJ2-2; D is unresolved. Trimming cost V 0 bases and J 2 bases, with 8 bases left between them. Looked up from germline, CDR1 is SGDLS and CDR2 is YYNGEE. CDR3 length: 15 amino acids. The DNA of the CDR3 is TGTGCCAGCAGCGTAGTGGCCCCCAACACCGGGGAGCTGTTTTTT. Residues: CASSVVAPNTGELFF.

This clone appeared a few times. V gene TRBV3-1 (or the pseudogene TRBV3-2) combines with J gene TRBJ1-1; unclear D gene. Per the germline V gene, CDR1 is LGHDT and CDR2 is YNNKEL (reference sequence). CDR3 size: 13 residues. Trimming stripped 0 bases from V and 4 bases from J, with 6 bases between. The CDR3 region has the DNA TGTGCCAGCAGCCAAGACGGTGTCACTGAAGCTTTCTTT. As protein: CASSQDGVTEAFF.

The V and J genes are TRBV10-3 and TRBJ1-4, with 8 nucleotides matching TRBD1. There are 17 residues in the CDR3. Germline values: CDR1 ENHRY, CDR2 SYGVKD. The V segment lost 3 bases and the J segment 0 bases; nucleotides outside the gene matches: 6. CDR3 bases: TGTGCCATCAGTGACCACCAACAGGGGGCAACTAATGAAAAACTGTTTTTT. Encoded protein: CAISDHQQGATNEKLFF.

This clone was detected only once. The rearrangement links TRBV9 to TRBJ1-1; D possibly corresponds to TRBD1 (6 bases). CDR1 SGDLS and CDR2 YYNGEE come from the germline V gene. CDR3 length: 16 amino acids. V lost 2 bases to trimming and J lost 0 bases, with 14 bases between them. This CDR3 reads CASSVGRGAVNTEAFF. The CDR3 DNA is TGTGCCAGCAGCGTGGGACGGGGGGCGGTGAACACTGAAGCTTTCTTT.

The chain has TRBV19 and TRBJ2-6; 7 nucleotides align to TRBD1. Germline trimming cut 3 bases from V and 4 bases from J; bases unmatched to any gene: 6. Germline values: CDR1 LNHDA, CDR2 SQIVND (reference sequence). This CDR3 is built from 16 residues. CDR3 sequence reads: CASSIGDRAGANVLTF. The DNA of the CDR3 is TGTGCCAGTAGTATCGGCGACAGGGCCGGGGCCAACGTCCTGACTTTC.

The chain recombines TRBV12-5 with TRBJ2-5, with TRBD1 identical over 8 bases. This CDR3 is built from 15 residues. The V gene end was trimmed by 6 bases and the J gene end by 1 base; junction bases not matched to a gene: 7. Per the germline V gene, CDR1 is LGHNT and CDR2 is FRNRAP. CDR3 residues: CASGPGQGLQETQYF. The CDR3 region has the DNA TGTGCTAGTGGACCCGGACAGGGCCTCCAAGAGACCCAGTACTTC.

This clone was seen a handful of times. J is TRBJ2-3 and V is TRBV27, with D maybe TRBD1 (7 bases). The CDR3 has 21 amino acids. The V gene lost 0 bases and the J gene lost 0 bases, with 25 bases spanning the gap. The V gene's germline CDR1 is MNHEY and CDR2 SMNVEV (reference sequence). CDR3 coding DNA: TGTGCCAGCAGTTTATCGACGGCAGGTTTTCGGAGGGGGCGGAGCACAGATACGCAGTATTTT. This codes for CASSLSTAGFRRGRSTDTQYF.

The chain recombines TRBV7-9 with TRBJ2-2, with D possibly matching TRBD2 (6 bases). The germline V and J ends were trimmed by 6 bases and 3 bases, with 20 bases remaining between them. The CDR3 has 17 amino acids. Germline assignment: CDR1 SEHNR and CDR2 FQNEAQ (reference sequence). CDR3 amino acids: CASRKPLASVDTGELFF. The CDR3 region has the DNA TGTGCCAGCAGGAAACCCCTGGCTAGCGTGGACACCGGGGAGCTGTTTTTT. Filled out from reference TRBV7-9 and TRBJ2-2, the complete variable domain reads DTGVSQNPRHKITKRGQNVTFRCDPISEHNRLYWYRQTLGQGPEFLTYFQNEAQLEKSRLLSDRFSAERPKGSFSTLEIQRTEQGDSAMYLCASRKPLASVDTGELFFGEGSRLTVL.

The chain is built from TRBV5-1 and TRBJ1-4; D possibly corresponds to TRBD1 (6 bases). The V end lost 0 bases, the J end lost 7 bases, and 13 bases lay between the germline ends. This CDR3 region has 15 residues. Per germline, CDR1 SGHRS and CDR2 YFSETQ. The CDR3 DNA reads as TGCGCCAGCAGCTTGGACACTAACAGGGTTGAAAAACTGTTTTTT. It translates to CASSLDTNRVEKLFF.

This sequence joins TRBV5-4 and TRBJ2-1; TRBD2 agrees at 9 bases. Trimming cost V 5 bases and J 5 bases; bases outside gene matches: 5. Germline V CDR1 and CDR2: SGHNT, YYREEE (reference sequence). The CDR3 runs 14 residues. The CDR3 loop reads CASRASGAHNEQFF. CDR3 nucleotide sequence: TGTGCCAGCAGGGCTAGCGGGGCCCACAATGAGCAGTTCTTC.

There are a few counts of this clone. The chain joins TRBV5-4 to TRBJ1-3, with D possibly matching TRBD1 (6 bases). V shed 4 bases and J shed 4 bases, with 12 bases lying between them. The V gene's germline CDR1 is SGHNT and CDR2 YYREEE (reference sequence). The CDR3 has 14 amino acids. This CDR3 is CASSPQGPGNTIYF. In nucleotides, the CDR3 is TGTGCCAGCAGCCCCCAGGGGCCCGGAAACACCATATATTTT.

This clone was seen a few times. The chain uses TRBV5-6 and TRBJ1-3; no clear D. Looked up from germline, CDR1 is SGHDT and CDR2 is YYEEEE. Deletions cut 4 bases from V and 4 bases from J, with 9 bases between. The CDR3 length is 13 residues. The CDR3 sequence: CASSPTTGNTIYF. The CDR3, as DNA: TGTGCCAGCAGCCCGACGACAGGAAACACCATATATTTT.

The chain links TRBV7-3 to TRBJ2-2; 7 bases are shared with TRBD1. Trimming at V came to 5 bases and at J to 2 bases, leaving 5 bases not matched to a gene. The germline CDR1 and CDR2 sequences are SGHTA and FQGTGA. The CDR3 totals 15 residues. The CDR3 nucleotides are TGTGCCAGCAGCCCACAGGGGACCAACACCGGGGAGCTGTTTTTT. Translated: CASSPQGTNTGELFF. Filled out from reference TRBV7-3 and TRBJ2-2, the complete variable domain reads GAGVSQTPSNKVTEKGKYVELRCDPISGHTALYWYRQSLGQGPEFLIYFQGTGAADDSGLPNDRFFAVRPEGSVSTLKIQRTERGDSAVYLCASSPQGTNTGELFFGEGSRLTVL.

The chain combines TRBV28 with TRBJ2-1; possibly TRBD1 for D (6 bases). Germline loops: CDR1 MDHEN, CDR2 SYDVKM. V gave up 3 bases and J gave up 7 bases, with 13 bases separating them. CDR3 length: 14 amino acids. As DNA, the CDR3 is TGTGCCAGCAGTTTCCTAGGGACACCGAATGAGCAGTTCTTC. Encoded protein: CASSFLGTPNEQFF.

The chain has TRBV10-3 and TRBJ2-7, with D perhaps TRBD1 (6 bases). The V gene lost 0 bases and the J gene lost 4 bases, with 13 bases spanning the gap. Germline V gene sequence: CDR1 ENHRY, CDR2 SYGVKD. This CDR3 has 15 residues. The chain's CDR3 is CAISESPAGEYEQYF. The DNA for the CDR3 is TGTGCCATCAGTGAGTCTCCGGCAGGGGAGTACGAGCAGTACTTC.